This TCR beta chain was profiled in a study of shared clonotypes between healthy human individuals. This clone showed up many times. The antigen is unknown. Findings and caveats of the study: What naive subsets generally showed was a larger estimated richness than memory subsets showed. An expected dependence of interdonor clonotype sharing on sequencing depth was noted.

TCRdb keeps only in-frame clones here, not all; method: immunoSEQ multiplex PCR. Of almost 750,000 clones in the sample, 72% are singletons; the top ten hold around 1.7%. The CDR3 has 16 residues. The germline gives CDR1 MGHRA, CDR2 YSYEKL. Trimming left V 1 base short and J 7 bases short, with 16 bases between. HIV-negative, healthy adults without recent acute infections or vaccinations were the donors. Partitioning of CD4+ cells yielded a CD45RA+ naive subset and a CD45RA-negative memory subset. This clonotype originated in a woman aged 25 to 45 in good health. The J gene is TRBJ2-2, the V gene TRBV4-1; D not certain. The sample was memory CD4+ T cells sorted from blood. The subset here: CD45RA-negative fraction. The DNA for the CDR3 is TGCGCCAGCAGCCAAGTCGATCTAGTGTCGTTCGGGGAGCTGTTTTTT. It specifies CASSQVDLVSFGELFF.